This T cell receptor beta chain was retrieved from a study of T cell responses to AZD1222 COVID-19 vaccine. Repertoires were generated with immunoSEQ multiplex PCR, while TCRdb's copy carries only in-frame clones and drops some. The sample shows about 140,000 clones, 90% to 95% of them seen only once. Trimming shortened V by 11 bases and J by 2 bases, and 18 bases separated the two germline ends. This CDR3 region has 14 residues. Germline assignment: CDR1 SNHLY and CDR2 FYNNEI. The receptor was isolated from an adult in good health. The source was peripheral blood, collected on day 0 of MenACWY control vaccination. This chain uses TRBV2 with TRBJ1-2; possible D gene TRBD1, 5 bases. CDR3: CAALSPRGNYGYTF. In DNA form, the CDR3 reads TGTGCCGCCCTCTCCCCGAGGGGCAACTATGGCTACACCTTC.